This T cell receptor beta chain emerged from a study of identical twins. Each CDR3 protein gets one entry after TCRdb re-called the 5' RACE reads with MiXCR. The table includes 500,000 or so distinct CDR3 sequences, less than 25% detected once. Germline values: CDR1 ENHRY, CDR2 SYGVKD. The CDR3 runs to 14 residues. The V end was cut by 0 bases, the J end by 2 bases, with 7 bases between. The data also belong to a second study, concerning T cells expressing NK-cell markers.

V and J are TRBV10-3 and TRBJ1-1, with unresolved D. The sequencing sample was made of CD4+ T cells sorted from blood. This TCR was recovered from a woman younger than 35 in good health. The CDR3, as DNA: TGTGCCATCAGTGAGTCGAATGCAAACACTGAAGCTTTCTTT. Translating gives CAISESNANTEAFF.